The rows below give T cell receptor beta chains drawn from one sample of a study of shared clonotypes between healthy human individuals. Generated by immunoSEQ multiplex PCR, the TCRdb table keeps only in-frame clones and is missing some. The sample lists about 470,000 clones; around 79% were seen once. The source material was PBMCs. The receptors originated from a woman in her forties in good health. Some clones in this sample may be carry-over from other donors' samples. Both conserved end residues are part of each CDR3. The order of the fields is J gene, clone size, D gene, V gene, CDR3 protein, CDR3 DNA. D genes are given only for firm matches. Only some rows state a clone size, as once, few, many or a class for expanded clones.

TRBJ1-4 | NA | NA | TRBV15 | CATRGDGEEKLFF | TGTGCCACCCGGGGGGACGGGGAAGAAAAACTGTTTTTT
TRBJ2-7 | once | TRBD1 | TRBV28 | CASSLSQGAGEQYF | TGTGCCAGCAGTTTATCACAGGGGGCTGGCGAGCAGTACTTC
TRBJ2-5 | NA | TRBD1 | TRBV28 | CASRGQGGETQYF | TGTGCCAGCAGGGGACAGGGCGGTGAGACCCAGTACTTC
TRBJ2-7 | NA | NA | TRBV29-1 | CSPGLRGGIDEQYF | TGCAGCCCTGGCTTAAGAGGGGGAATAGACGAGCAGTACTTC
TRBJ2-1 | NA | TRBD1 | TRBV9 | CASSGVTGGDLGGEQFF | TGTGCCAGCAGCGGAGTGACAGGGGGAGACCTTGGGGGTGAGCAGTTCTTC
TRBJ1-5 | NA | NA | TRBV11-2 | CASSRERGQPQHF | TGTGCCAGCAGCCGTGAAAGGGGTCAGCCCCAGCATTTT
TRBJ2-3 | NA | TRBD1 | TRBV5-4 | CASSRELRDREGDTQYF | TGTGCCAGCAGCCGAGAACTCCGGGACAGGGAGGGAGATACGCAGTATTTT
TRBJ2-3 | NA | TRBD2 | TRBV7-9 | CASRKTSGSTDTQYF | TGTGCCAGCAGAAAAACTAGCGGCAGCACAGATACGCAGTATTTT
TRBJ2-1 | NA | TRBD2 | TRBV19 | CASSIRGGSAYNEQFF | TGTGCCAGTAGTATAAGGGGCGGGAGTGCCTACAATGAGCAGTTCTTC
TRBJ1-5 | NA | NA | TRBV4-1 | CASSQGWGQPQHF | TGCGCCAGCAGCCAAGGGTGGGGGCAGCCCCAGCATTTT